This T cell receptor (beta chain) was retrieved from a study of molecular identifiers for immune sequencing clone quantification. This CDR3 is built from 11 residues. From germline, CDR1 is MNHEY and CDR2 SMNVEV (reference sequence). Trimming took off 3 bases at V and 6 bases at J, with 5 bases between the two ends. One entry per CDR3 protein results from TCRdb running MiXCR on the PCR reads. The data hold some 94,000 distinct CDR3 sequences, with about 23% observed a single time. This clonotype has more than one count but fewer than ten. This sequence was found in a human donor in good health. Some libraries in this study had Jurkat cell RNA spiked in. This chain links TRBV27 with TRBJ1-1; D not certain. The sequencing input was naive CD8+ T cells from blood, with Jurkat cell RNA spiked in. Subset reported: FACS-sorted CD8+CD4-CCR7+CD45RA+ naive T cells. CDR3 sequence reads: CASSLGAEAFF. The DNA for the CDR3 is TGTGCCAGCAGTTTGGGCGCTGAAGCTTTCTTT.